This T cell receptor (beta chain) is drawn from a study of Ad26.COV2.S vaccination and SARS-CoV-2 variants. Treatment reported: approximately 18 received Ad26.COV2.S at low or high dose, single or two shots; roughly five received placebo; per-sample allocation not given. Specimens were obtained on day 63 following the first vaccine or placebo injection. The V gene end was trimmed by 4 bases and the J gene end by 4 bases; junction bases not matched to a gene: 8. Germline V gene lookup returns CDR1 SGHRS and CDR2 YFSETQ. The CDR3 runs 16 residues. Profiled with immunoSEQ multiplex PCR; TCRdb holds only in-frame clones, not every one. This repertoire shows roughly 680,000 clones, 70% to 90% found once; its top ten account for 1.5%.

The gene calls are TRBV5-1 and TRBJ2-3; TRBD2 aligns across 11 bases. The sample in question was peripheral blood, obtained in a trial of Ad26.COV2.S vaccine versus placebo. The sequence was obtained from a person aged 18 to 59 who received the Ad26.COV2.S COVID-19 vaccine or a placebo. The CDR3 region is CASSVSLAGGPDTQYF. The CDR3 DNA reads TGCGCCAGCAGCGTGAGTCTAGCGGGGGGTCCAGATACGCAGTATTTT.